This entry features one T cell receptor (beta chain) sequence. Original handling: For nucleated cells, counts were estimated from reference gene primer amplification. The table came from immunoSEQ multiplex PCR; TCRdb's copy has only in-frame clones and leaves some out. Clone size and the V and J calls come from that table; the DNA yielded D and trimming. The table records about 190,000 clones, around 90% of them present only once. This sample stems from a study of blood T cell repertoires in COVID-19. V shed 3 bases and J 4 bases; nucleotides not matched to a gene: 9. Looked up from germline, CDR1 is SEHNR and CDR2 is FQNEAQ (reference sequence). The CDR3 runs to 17 residues.

This receptor was obtained from a man between 40 and 49 years old with acute or convalescent COVID-19. This rearrangement joins TRBV7-9 to TRBJ1-5; 10 nucleotides line up with TRBD1. Specimen: peripheral blood. CDR3 coding DNA: TGTGCCAGCAGCTTCCTTGGCGGGACAGGGGTTAATCAGCCCCAGCATTTT. It specifies CASSFLGGTGVNQPQHF.